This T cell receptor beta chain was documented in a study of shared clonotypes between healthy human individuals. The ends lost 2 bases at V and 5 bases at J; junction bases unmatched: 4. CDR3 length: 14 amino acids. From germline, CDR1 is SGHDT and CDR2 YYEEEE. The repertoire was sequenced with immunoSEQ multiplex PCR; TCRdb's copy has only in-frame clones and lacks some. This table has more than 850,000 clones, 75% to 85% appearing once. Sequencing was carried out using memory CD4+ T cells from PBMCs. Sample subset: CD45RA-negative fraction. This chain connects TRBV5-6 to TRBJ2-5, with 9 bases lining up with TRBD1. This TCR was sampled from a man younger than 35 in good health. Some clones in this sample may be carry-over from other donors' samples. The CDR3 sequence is CASSFLGTGETQYF. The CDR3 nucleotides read TGTGCCAGCAGCTTCCTAGGGACAGGGGAGACCCAGTACTTC. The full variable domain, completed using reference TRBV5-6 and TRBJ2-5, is DAGVTQSPTHLIKTRGQQVTLRCSPKSGHDTVSWYQQALGQGPQFIFQYYEEEERQRGNFPDRFSGHQFPNYSSELNVNALLLGDSALYLCASSFLGTGETQYFGPGTRLLVL.